Presented here are 26 T cell receptor beta chains from one specimen sequenced in a study of regulatory T cells in long-lasting Graves disease. Relying on iRepertoire HTBI primers and Arm-PCR of CDR3 regions, the team built TCR beta libraries. TCRdb reanalysed the multiplex PCR reads using MiXCR and keeps one entry per CDR3 protein. The table records 400,000 to 500,000 distinct CDR3 sequences, over 15% of them present only once. Time point described: newly diagnosed GD, antithyroid drugs for less than 3 months. Extracted PBMC RNA gave rise to the TCR library. Separately, the same data were catalogued under a study of T cells in Graves' hyperthyroidism and ophthalmopathy.

Sequencing used peripheral blood mononuclear cells (PBMCs), obtained at new diagnosis, from a patient treated with antithyroid drugs. The source of these receptors is a woman between 18 and 30 years old with Graves disease.

This clonotype was seen more than once but under ten times. The rearrangement links TRBV6-2 or TRBV6-3 to TRBJ1-5; D is unclear. The CDR3 is made up of 15 amino acids. V lost 5 bases and J lost 3, with 14 bases in between. Germline V gives CDR1 MNHEY, CDR2 SVGEGT. The CDR3 DNA reads as TGTGCCAGCAGTCCAGAGGGAGGCTCCAATCAGCCCCAGCATTTT. This codes for CASSPEGGSNQPQHF.

This clonotype has a handful of counts. The chain couples TRBV7-3 to TRBJ2-5; 8 bases are a match to TRBD2. Unmatched junction bases numbered 5, after V lost 1 base and J lost 4 bases. The CDR3 extends over 15 amino acids. The germline V gene encodes CDR1 SGHTA and CDR2 FQGTGA. In DNA, the CDR3 is TGTGCCAGCAGCTTAATGCCGGGAGGGCCAGAGACCCAGTACTTC. Amino acids: CASSLMPGGPETQYF.

This clonotype was counted at least ten times. V is TRBV28 and J is TRBJ2-7; 10 bases are shared with TRBD1. Unmatched junction bases numbered 8, after V lost 6 bases and J lost 3 bases. Germline loops: CDR1 MDHEN, CDR2 SYDVKM. The CDR3 has 15 amino acids. DNA for the CDR3: TGTGCCAGCAGGGGACAGGGGTTGTCTTACTACGAGCAGTACTTC. It translates to CASRGQGLSYYEQYF.

This clonotype was picked up a small number of times. The rearrangement links TRBV4-1 to TRBJ2-5; 8 nucleotides match TRBD2. After removal of 1 base from V and 2 bases from J, the junction contained 3 bases not matched to a gene. Per germline, CDR1 MGHRA and CDR2 YSYEKL. The CDR3 is made up of 15 amino acids. Here the CDR3 DNA reads TGCGCCAGCAGCCAAGGAAGCGGGAGTCAAGAGACCCAGTACTTC. It codes for CASSQGSGSQETQYF.

This clonotype was detected ten times or more. V is TRBV20-1 and J is TRBJ1-2; unclear D gene. Germline CDR1 and CDR2: DFQATT and SNEGSKA (reference sequence). V was clipped by 4 bases and J by 0 bases, with 15 bases between them. The CDR3 totals 15 residues. CDR3 protein: CSAMSSWQTNYGYTF. In DNA form, the CDR3 reads TGCAGTGCTATGTCGTCCTGGCAGACTAACTATGGCTACACCTTC.

This clonotype has just a few counts. J is TRBJ2-3 and V is TRBV15, with 11 bases that match TRBD1. The CDR3 loop spans 19 amino acids. With 0 bases clipped from V and 6 bases from J, the junction kept 14 bases outside the gene matches. CDR1 is LNHNV, CDR2 YYDKDF, per germline (reference sequence). The CDR3 sequence is CATSRDRIEGQGGLDTQYF. CDR3 nucleotide sequence: TGTGCCACCAGCAGAGACCGAATCGAGGGACAGGGGGGTTTGGATACGCAGTATTTT.

This clonotype appeared many times. The chain combines TRBV12-3 or TRBV12-4 with TRBJ2-3; 8 positions agree with TRBD1. The DNA end lines up better with TRBJ2-7; the J call may be wrong. This CDR3 spans 15 amino acids. CDR3 amino acids: CASRLTGEVYYEQYF. CDR3 DNA: TGTGCCAGCAGGCTGACAGGGGAAGTATACTACGAGCAGTACTTC.

This clonotype has a count of ten or more. This rearrangement joins TRBV12-3 or TRBV12-4 to TRBJ1-5, with D possibly being TRBD1 (5 bases). The V gene lost 3 bases and the J gene lost 6 bases, with 12 bases spanning the gap. CDR3 length: 14 amino acids. This CDR3 reads CASSLGTGFQPQHF. The CDR3 nucleotides are TGTGCCAGCAGTTTGGGCACAGGATTTCAGCCCCAGCATTTT.

Worth noting for this clonotype: A read error may account for a junction end that differs from germline. The V and J genes are TRBV7-7 and TRBJ2-2, with TRBD1 matching over 10 bases. Germline loops: CDR1 SSHAT, CDR2 FNYEAQ (reference sequence). The CDR3 has 16 amino acids. CDR3: CASSSGQGVITGELFF. The DNA of the CDR3 is TGTGCTAGCAGCTCCGGACAGGGGGTGATCACCGGGGAGCTGTTTTTT.

This clonotype appeared many times. The chain combines TRBV15 with TRBJ2-3; D is unclear. The CDR3 spans 13 residues. Per the germline V gene, CDR1 is LNHNV and CDR2 is YYDKDF (reference sequence). Trimming removed 5 bases at V and 4 bases at J, with 10 bases between. CDR3 residues: CATSPRLSDTQYF. CDR3 DNA sequence: TGTGCCACCAGCCCCCGGCTGTCAGATACGCAGTATTTT.

This clonotype has a count of ten or more. The chain has TRBV28 and TRBJ2-5, with D possibly TRBD2 on 6 matching bases. Deletions cut 3 bases from V and 4 bases from J, with 9 bases between. This CDR3 has 13 residues. Per germline, CDR1 MDHEN and CDR2 SYDVKM. CDR3 DNA sequence: TGTGCCAGCAGTTTCCGGGAGCTAGAGACCCAGTACTTC. This encodes CASSFRELETQYF.

In this sample, this clonotype turned up a few times. This chain uses TRBV15 with TRBJ2-6; the D gene could be TRBD1 or TRBD2 (5 bases each). There are 16 residues in the CDR3. V gave up 5 bases and J gave up 4 bases, with 15 bases separating them. The germline V gene has CDR1 LNHNV and CDR2 YYDKDF (reference sequence). Here the CDR3 DNA reads TGTGCCACCAGCCTGGACGAGGGGTCAGGGGCCAACGTCCTGACTTTC. Translated, it gives CATSLDEGSGANVLTF.

The sample holds many counts of this clonotype. The chain carries TRBV2 and TRBJ2-6, with a tentative D call TRBD1 (5 bases). V gave up 6 bases and J gave up 2 bases, with 20 bases separating them. The CDR3 is made up of 18 amino acids. Germline-derived CDR1 and CDR2 are SNHLY and FYNNEI. This CDR3 is CASSKQALLGTGANVLTF. As DNA, the CDR3 is TGTGCCAGCAGCAAACAGGCTCTGTTGGGCACTGGGGCCAACGTCCTGACTTTC.

The CDR3 nucleotides read TGCGCCAGCAGCTTGACAAAACCGGGACAGGGGATTTCACCCCTCCACTTT. Protein product: CASSLTKPGQGISPLHF. V is TRBV5-1 and J is TRBJ1-6; 10 positions match TRBD1. Germline V CDR1 and CDR2: SGHRS, YFSETQ. Unmatched junction bases numbered 10, after V lost 1 base and J lost 9 bases. This CDR3 region has 17 residues.

The chain is built from TRBV28 and TRBJ2-2; TRBD1 is a possible D gene (5 bases). V lost 7 bases to trimming and J lost 7 bases, with 19 bases between them. Germline V gene data show CDR1 as MDHEN and CDR2 as SYDVKM. This CDR3 is 15 amino acids long. CDR3 amino acids: CASIGQGVGRGELFF. CDR3 DNA: TGTGCCAGCATAGGCCAGGGTGTGGGTCGCGGGGAGCTGTTTTTT.

The sample holds many counts of this clonotype. V usage is TRBV9 and J usage is TRBJ1-2; TRBD1 matches at 7 bases. Germline CDR1 reads SGDLS; CDR2 reads YYNGEE. The V and J ends lost 3 bases and 3 bases, in that order; junction bases with no gene match: 17. There are 18 residues in the CDR3. This chain's CDR3 is CASSAHRGEGSLDYGYTF. In DNA form, the CDR3 reads TGTGCCAGCAGCGCACACAGGGGCGAAGGTTCGTTAGACTATGGCTACACCTTC.

This clonotype was observed at least ten times. The V and J genes are TRBV20-1 and TRBJ2-7; weak D call: TRBD1 (6 bases). Trimming stripped 3 bases from V and 4 bases from J, with 13 bases between. The CDR3 runs to 13 residues. The germline gives CDR1 DFQATT, CDR2 SNEGSKA (reference sequence). In nucleotides, the CDR3 is TGCAGTGCTAGTGGCAGGGGCCTTTACGAGCAGTACTTC. It encodes CSASGRGLYEQYF.

This clonotype was seen at least ten times. This rearrangement joins TRBV11-3 to TRBJ2-1; TRBD2 aligns across 13 bases. Germline loops: CDR1 SGHNT, CDR2 YENEEA. The CDR3 length is 15 residues. V shed 5 bases and J 5 bases; nucleotides not matched to a gene: 3. The CDR3 sequence: CASSALAGGHNEQFF. The CDR3 nucleotides are TGTGCCAGCAGCGCACTAGCGGGAGGGCACAATGAGCAGTTCTTC. Variable domain in full (rest from reference TRBV11-3 and TRBJ2-1): EAGVVQSPRYKIIEKKQPVAFWCNPISGHNTLYWYLQNLGQGPELLIRYENEEAVDDSQLPKDRFSAERLKGVDSTLKIQPAELGDSAVYLCASSALAGGHNEQFFGPGTRLTVL.

The chain is built from TRBV3-1 and TRBJ2-1; D may be TRBD2 (6 bases). This CDR3 has 16 amino acids. Germline loops: CDR1 LGHDT, CDR2 YNNKEL (reference sequence). The V gene lost 3 bases and the J gene lost 6 bases, with 18 bases spanning the gap. CDR3 region: CASSQGGGAGGNEQFF. The CDR3 DNA sequence: TGTGCCAGCAGCCAGGGAGGCGGAGCTGGGGGCAATGAGCAGTTCTTC.

This clonotype was counted at least ten times. V and J are TRBV7-2 and TRBJ2-7; D is unclear. Trimming left V 2 bases short and J 2 bases short, with 10 bases between. The CDR3 consists of 14 residues. Looked up from germline, CDR1 is SGHTA and CDR2 is FQGNSA. The CDR3 nucleotides read TGTGCCAGCAGCTTAAGTGGCAGCGCCTACGAGCAGTACTTC. Its translation: CASSLSGSAYEQYF.

The sample holds a few counts of this clonotype. The gene calls are TRBV12-3 or TRBV12-4 and TRBJ1-3; D not resolved. There are 13 residues in the CDR3. Trimming pared 5 bases from V and 3 bases from J, leaving 8 bases between. CDR3 region: CASSPQIGNTIYF. CDR3 in DNA: TGTGCCAGCAGTCCGCAGATTGGAAACACCATATATTTT.

This clonotype was recorded at least ten times. The chain has TRBV11-2 and TRBJ2-1; no firm D call. Germline CDR1 reads SGHAT; CDR2 reads FQNNGV. The CDR3 covers 15 residues. Trimming removed 1 base from V and 3 bases from J, with 10 bases in between. CDR3 nucleotide sequence: TGTGCCAGCAGCTTAGCCCCCAACTACTACAATGAGCAGTTCTTC. Protein: CASSLAPNYYNEQFF. The full variable domain, with the rest looked up from reference TRBV11-2 and TRBJ2-1, is EAGVAQSPRYKIIEKRQSVAFWCNPISGHATLYWYQQILGQGPKLLIQFQNNGVVDDSQLPKDRFSAERLKGVDSTLKIQPAKLEDSAVYLCASSLAPNYYNEQFFGPGTRLTVL.

This clonotype was seen ten or more times. This sequence joins TRBV3-1 and TRBJ2-2, with D perhaps matching TRBD1 or TRBD2 (5 bases each). This CDR3 contains 17 residues. Germline V lookup: CDR1 LGHDT, CDR2 YNNKEL (reference sequence). V lost 4 bases, J lost 4 bases, and 19 bases lay in between. The CDR3 sequence is CASSPIPGQGRTGELFF. DNA for the CDR3: TGTGCCAGCAGCCCTATCCCGGGGCAGGGTCGCACCGGGGAGCTGTTTTTT.

The chain couples TRBV29-1 to TRBJ2-6, with no clear D. Trimming took 0 bases from V and 4 from J, leaving 19 bases between them. This CDR3 region has 18 residues. Germline CDR1 is SQVTM and CDR2 is ANQGSEA. The CDR3 protein is CSVEDRTGSPSGANVLTF. CDR3 nucleotide sequence: TGCAGCGTTGAAGATCGTACGGGTTCACCGTCCGGGGCCAACGTCCTGACTTTC.

With regard to this clonotype: Since a far larger clone is one base different, this is likely a read error. The genes are TRBV11-1 and TRBJ1-2; a possible D gene is TRBD1 (5 bases). This CDR3 has 14 residues. The germline V gene encodes CDR1 SGHAT and CDR2 FQDESV (reference sequence). The CDR3 sequence: CAGSRRDRAYGYTF. CDR3 nucleotides: TGTGCCGGCAGCCGGCGGGACCGAGCCTATGGCTACACCTTC.

The chain is built from TRBV2 and TRBJ2-2; D is perhaps TRBD2 (6 bases). Looked up from germline, CDR1 is SNHLY and CDR2 is FYNNEI. This CDR3 comprises 14 residues. V was clipped by 4 bases and J by 2 bases, with 8 bases between them. The CDR3 here is CASSARGNTGELFF. The CDR3 coding sequence is TGTGCCAGCAGTGCGCGGGGAAACACCGGGGAGCTGTTTTTT.